This T cell receptor (beta chain) was sequenced in a study of cytomegalovirus exposure and HLA in healthy donors. 60 Vbeta and 13 Jbeta primers were used in PCR. TCRdb's table, derived via immunoSEQ multiplex PCR, lists solely in-frame clones and lacks some. Recorded for this sample: about 160,000 clones. The CDR3 spans 14 residues. J was trimmed by 5 bases and V by 4 bases; bases with no gene match: 6. CDR1 is SGDLS and CDR2 is YYNGEE in the germline V gene. Sequencing used PBMCs. The clonotype comes from a woman aged 55-75 years in good health and CMV-seronegative. This rearrangement joins TRBV9 to TRBJ1-2, with 9 positions matching TRBD1. The CDR3 sequence is CASSPRTGVYGYTF. CDR3 bases: TGTGCCAGCAGCCCACGGACAGGGGTATATGGCTACACCTTC. Full variable domain (remainder filled in from reference TRBV9 and TRBJ1-2): DSGVTQTPKHLITATGQRVTLRCSPRSGDLSVYWYQQSLDQGLQFLIQYYNGEERAKGNILERFSAQQFPDLHSELNLSSLELGDSALYFCASSPRTGVYGYTFGSGTRLTVV.